Below are 29 T cell receptor beta chains sequenced from a single sample in a study of early T cells in non-severe SARS-CoV-2 infection. TCRdb itself ran the 5' RACE reads through MiXCR, one entry per CDR3 protein. The data contain some 82,000 distinct CDR3 sequences, more than 10% of them singletons. This specimen was whole blood, taken at baseline. These receptors were collected from an adult who was a healthcare worker with PCR-confirmed SARS-CoV-2 infection or an uninfected control (not recorded which).

This chain joins TRBV29-1 and TRBJ2-1; possible D gene TRBD1, 5 bases. There are 12 residues in the CDR3. Germline CDR1 is SQVTM and CDR2 is ANQGSEA. Trimming stripped 8 bases from V and 5 bases from J, with 13 bases between. The CDR3, as DNA: TGCAGCCCCGAATGGGGCCACAATGAGCAGTTCTTC. Its translation is CSPEWGHNEQFF.

The CDR3 DNA is TGTGCCAGCAGCCGGGTGGGGTCGAGTGGTTCACCCCTCCACTTT. Translation: CASSRVGSSGSPLHF. The chain uses TRBV7-9 and TRBJ1-6; D call uncertain. This CDR3 contains 15 residues. Germline loops: CDR1 SEHNR, CDR2 FQNEAQ (reference sequence). Trimming removed 5 bases at V and 9 bases at J, with 17 bases between.

The rearrangement uses TRBV7-6 and TRBJ2-1, with a possible D match to TRBD2 (6 bases). The CDR3 has 12 residues. Germline assignment: CDR1 SGHVS and CDR2 FNYEAQ. Trimming took off 0 bases at V and 9 bases at J, with 6 bases between the two ends. CDR3 bases: TGTGCCAGCAGCTTAGCGGAGGGTGAGCAGTTCTTC. This sequence encodes CASSLAEGEQFF.

The rearrangement links TRBV12-3 or TRBV12-4 to TRBJ2-2; TRBD2 is a possible D gene (6 bases). Trimming removed 5 bases at V and 1 base at J, with 8 bases between. The CDR3 contains 14 residues. CDR3 sequence: CASSPGLNTGELFF. DNA for the CDR3: TGTGCCAGCAGTCCGGGACTGAACACCGGGGAGCTGTTTTTT.

This clonotype has a handful of counts. V gene TRBV4-1 combines with J gene TRBJ1-1; D unclear. The germline V gene has CDR1 MGHRA and CDR2 YSYEKL. V dropped 6 bases and J dropped 1 base, with 15 bases sitting between them. This CDR3 region has 15 residues. CDR3 DNA sequence: TGCGCCAGCAGTCCCTTTAGGGAGGGGAACACTGAAGCTTTCTTT. Its protein product is CASSPFREGNTEAFF.

This clonotype has more than one count but fewer than ten. This rearrangement joins TRBV9 to TRBJ1-1; the D gene is possibly TRBD1 (6 bases). The CDR3 is made up of 14 amino acids. CDR1 and CDR2 (germline): SGDLS, YYNGEE. Trimming pared 4 bases from V and 2 bases from J, leaving 12 bases between. This chain's CDR3 is CASSQGHTNTEAFF. CDR3 bases: TGTGCCAGCAGCCAGGGACATACTAACACTGAAGCTTTCTTT.

This clonotype was found a few times. This CDR3 is CASSIDDRNQPQHF. The CDR3 bases are TGTGCCAGTAGTATAGACGACAGGAATCAGCCCCAGCATTTT. V is TRBV19 and J is TRBJ1-5; possibly TRBD1 for D (6 bases). Per germline, CDR1 LNHDA and CDR2 SQIVND (reference sequence). V lost 0 bases and J 4 bases, leaving 7 bases between the germline ends. The CDR3 is 14 residues long. The entire variable domain, with the rest obtained from reference TRBV19 and TRBJ1-5, is as follows: DGGITQSPKYLFRKEGQNVTLSCEQNLNHDAMYWYRQDPGQGLRLIYYSQIVNDFQKGDIAEGYSVSREKKESFPLTVTSAQKNPTAFYLCASSIDDRNQPQHFGDGTRLSIL.

The V gene is TRBV5-1, the J gene TRBJ2-5; a weak D match, TRBD2 (7 bases). V shed 2 bases and J shed 5 bases, with 19 bases lying between them. Germline values: CDR1 SGHRS, CDR2 YFSETQ. The CDR3 has 16 amino acids. This CDR3 reads CASSFGGLSMPETQYF. CDR3 nucleotides: TGCGCCAGCAGCTTCGGGGGGCTTTCTATGCCGGAGACCCAGTACTTC.

The genes are TRBV25-1 and TRBJ2-5; TRBD2 matches at 13 bases. Per the germline V gene, CDR1 is MGHDK and CDR2 is SYGVNS. The CDR3 has 18 amino acids. The ends lost 4 bases at V and 1 base at J; junction bases unmatched: 9. The CDR3: CASSVSQTSGRAQETQYF. DNA for the CDR3: TGTGCCAGCAGTGTTTCCCAAACTAGCGGGAGGGCCCAAGAGACCCAGTACTTC. The full variable domain, rest sourced from reference TRBV25-1 and TRBJ2-5, is EADIYQTPRYLVIGTGKKITLECSQTMGHDKMYWYQQDPGMELHLIHYSYGVNSTEKGDLSSESTVSRIRTEHFPLTLESARPSHTSQYLCASSVSQTSGRAQETQYFGPGTRLLVL.

This clonotype came up many times. The genes are TRBV14 and TRBJ1-6; no clear D. Trimming removed 0 bases at V and 7 bases at J, with 16 bases between. The CDR3 has 17 residues. From germline, CDR1 is SGHDN and CDR2 FVKESK. The CDR3 region has the DNA TGTGCCAGCAGCCAAGAAGAGGCCCGGGAGGAGAATTCACCCCTCCACTTT. Translated: CASSQEEAREENSPLHF.

This clonotype showed up many times. V is TRBV6-1 and J is TRBJ1-5; D ambiguous. This CDR3 is 15 amino acids long. Germline CDR1 MNHNS, CDR2 SASEGT. Trimming left V 7 bases short and J 3 bases short, with 16 bases between. CDR3 nucleotides: TGTGCCAGCACCGAAGGAGGCACATACAATCAGCCCCAGCATTTT. It is translated as CASTEGGTYNQPQHF.

At least ten counts were recorded for this clonotype. The V call is TRBV12-5, the J call TRBJ1-6; D might be TRBD1 (5 bases). V lost 0 bases to trimming and J lost 6 bases, with 9 bases between them. Looked up from germline, CDR1 is LGHNT and CDR2 is FRNRAP. The CDR3 is 15 residues long. CDR3 sequence: CASGLVDGTNSPLHF. The DNA of the CDR3 is TGTGCTAGTGGTTTGGTGGACGGGACTAATTCACCCCTCCACTTT.

In DNA, the CDR3 is TGCAGTGCCCTTCTTTTTCGGGTCGGGAGCTCCTACAATGAGCAGTTCTTC. Translated: CSALLFRVGSSYNEQFF. The chain uses TRBV20-1 and TRBJ2-1; a weak D match, TRBD2 (6 bases). Germline values: CDR1 DFQATT, CDR2 SNEGSKA (reference sequence). Trimming left V 6 bases short and J 0 bases short, with 21 bases between. There are 17 residues in the CDR3.

This clonotype showed up just a few times. The genes are TRBV18 and TRBJ2-3; D gene uncertain. This CDR3 has 17 residues. The germline V gene has CDR1 KGHSH and CDR2 LQKENI. Trimming cost V 5 bases and J 7 bases, with 25 bases left between them. This CDR3 is CASSTSAGPTLVNTQYF. Written as DNA, the CDR3 is TGTGCCAGCTCAACAAGCGCCGGGCCCACCCTCGTGAATACGCAGTATTTT.

This clonotype turned up a few times. V gene TRBV10-3 combines with J gene TRBJ2-1; 7 bases map to TRBD1. The CDR3 runs 14 residues. V shed 6 bases, J shed 3 bases, and the junction held 5 bases outside the gene matches. Germline V gene data show CDR1 as ENHRY and CDR2 as SYGVKD. The DNA of the CDR3 is TGTGCCATCAGGACCGGGACAGTCTACAATGAGCAGTTCTTC. It encodes CAIRTGTVYNEQFF.

This clonotype was counted a few times. V usage is TRBV29-1 and J usage is TRBJ2-7; TRBD2 agrees at 9 bases. CDR3 length equals 14 residues. Unmatched junction bases numbered 6, after V lost 5 bases and J lost 1 base. Germline CDR1 SQVTM, CDR2 ANQGSEA. This chain's CDR3 is CSVYLAGQSYEQYF. The CDR3 DNA reads as TGCAGCGTTTATCTAGCGGGACAGTCCTACGAGCAGTACTTC.

V usage is TRBV30 and J usage is TRBJ2-2; tentatively, D is TRBD1 (6 bases). Trimming removed 5 bases from V and 0 bases from J, with 16 bases in between. The CDR3 loop spans 16 amino acids. The germline V gene has CDR1 GTSNPN and CDR2 SVGIG (reference sequence). The CDR3, as DNA: TGTGCCTGGTTTAGCCCGGGACACTCGAACACCGGGGAGCTGTTTTTT. This gives the protein CAWFSPGHSNTGELFF. Full variable domain (missing parts from reference TRBV30 and TRBJ2-2): SQTIHQWPATLVQPVGSPLSLECTVEGTSNPNLYWYRQAAGRGLQLLFYSVGIGQISSEVPQNLSASRPQDRQFILSSKKLLLSDSGFYLCAWFSPGHSNTGELFFGEGSRLTVL.

This clonotype was picked up many times. V usage is TRBV12-3 or TRBV12-4 and J usage is TRBJ1-5; unclear D gene. V was shortened by 0 bases and J by 7 bases, with 10 bases between the two germline ends. This CDR3 is 14 amino acids long. The CDR3 DNA sequence: TGTGCCAGCAGTTTAGCGCCGTCGAACCAGCCCCAGCATTTT. This sequence encodes CASSLAPSNQPQHF.

The chain combines TRBV7-9 with TRBJ2-7; D not certain. CDR1 is SEHNR and CDR2 is FQNEAQ in the germline V gene (reference sequence). V lost 1 base and J 11 bases, leaving 18 bases between the germline ends. The CDR3 runs to 14 residues. The CDR3 spells CASSLESRSPEKYF. For the CDR3, the DNA is TGTGCCAGCAGCTTAGAATCGCGTTCCCCGGAGAAGTACTTC.

This clonotype was seen more than once but under ten times. The rearrangement uses TRBV10-3 and TRBJ2-3; D is unclear. The germline gives CDR1 ENHRY, CDR2 SYGVKD. This CDR3 has 15 residues. Deletions cut 0 bases from V and 5 bases from J, with 12 bases between. CDR3 coding DNA: TGTGCCATCAGTGAGTCGAAGGCAGGCATAGATACGCAGTATTTT. It yields the protein CAISESKAGIDTQYF.

The V and J genes are TRBV4-1 and TRBJ2-7, with TRBD1 matching 9 bases. This CDR3 is built from 15 residues. Per the germline V gene, CDR1 is MGHRA and CDR2 is YSYEKL. The ends lost 3 bases at V and 6 bases at J; junction bases unmatched: 9. Here the CDR3 DNA reads TGCGCCAGCAGCCACGTGGGACAGGGTCTCTCCGAGCAGTACTTC. It translates to CASSHVGQGLSEQYF.

This clonotype was seen more than once but under ten times. This rearrangement joins TRBV24-1 to TRBJ2-1; D gene uncertain. Trimming removed 3 bases at V and 6 bases at J, with 14 bases between. From germline, CDR1 is KGHDR and CDR2 SFDVKD. This CDR3 comprises 15 residues. The CDR3 protein is CATSDMPASPNEQFF. CDR3 DNA sequence: TGTGCCACCAGTGATATGCCCGCTTCGCCCAATGAGCAGTTCTTC.

Ten or more counts support this clonotype. The chain has TRBV20-1 and TRBJ1-4; TRBD1 is a possible D gene (5 bases). Deletions cut 0 bases from V and 3 bases from J, with 8 bases between. Germline assignment: CDR1 DFQATT and CDR2 SNEGSKA (reference sequence). CDR3 size: 14 residues. CDR3 sequence reads: CSAREGRSNEKLFF. In DNA, the CDR3 is TGCAGTGCTAGAGAGGGGCGCTCTAATGAAAAACTGTTTTTT.

In this sample, this clonotype turned up a few times. The CDR3 DNA follows: TGTGCCAGCAGTTTATCCCCCCAAAGCAGGGGGCGATTCTATGGCTACACCTTC. Residues: CASSLSPQSRGRFYGYTF. The chain recombines TRBV27 with TRBJ1-2; TRBD1 aligns across 8 bases. The trim removed 0 bases at V and 4 bases at J, leaving 13 bases unmatched. This CDR3 contains 18 residues. CDR1 is MNHEY, CDR2 SMNVEV, per germline (reference sequence).

This clonotype was seen many times. Germline and junction disagree at one end, which may indicate a read error. The chain combines TRBV11-2 with TRBJ2-3; 12 bases are shared with TRBD2. The CDR3 spans 15 residues. The germline gives CDR1 SGHAT, CDR2 FQNNGV. Here the CDR3 DNA reads TGTGCCAGCAGCTTACAGGGACTAGCGGGTTCATTAGGGCATTTT. This encodes CASSLQGLAGSLGHF.

This clonotype showed up many times. As DNA, the CDR3 is TGTGCCAGCACCCCCTTGACAGGGGCGGGCACTGAAGCTTTCTTT. Amino acid sequence: CASTPLTGAGTEAFF. The chain is built from TRBV12-3 or TRBV12-4 and TRBJ1-1, with 8 nucleotides matching TRBD1. The CDR3 runs 15 residues. The trim removed 7 bases at V and 4 bases at J, leaving 11 bases unmatched.

J is TRBJ2-5 and V is TRBV18, with TRBD2 as a possible D gene (5 bases). The CDR3 sequence is 16 residues long. In germline, CDR1 is KGHSH, CDR2 LQKENI. Trimming shortened V by 1 base and J by 0 bases, and 12 bases separated the two germline ends. The CDR3 loop reads CASSPLTARDQETQYF. As DNA, the CDR3 is TGTGCCAGCTCACCACTCACGGCGCGGGACCAAGAGACCCAGTACTTC.

This clonotype was detected ten times or more. The V gene is TRBV20-1, the J gene TRBJ2-7; D could derive from TRBD1 or TRBD2 (5 bases each). V lost 0 bases and J lost 0, with 9 bases in between. The CDR3 is 14 residues long. Germline lookup yields CDR1 DFQATT and CDR2 SNEGSKA (reference sequence). The CDR3 DNA sequence: TGCAGTGCTAGAGAACGGGGCCGCTCCTACGAGCAGTACTTC. Encoded protein: CSARERGRSYEQYF.

The chain couples TRBV28 to TRBJ2-3; D is ambiguous. This CDR3 has 16 residues. Germline V gene lookup returns CDR1 MDHEN and CDR2 SYDVKM. V gave up 2 bases and J gave up 0 bases, with 12 bases separating them. CDR3 nucleotides: TGTGCCAGCAGTTTACTAGGGTTGGCTAGCACAGATACGCAGTATTTT. It is translated as CASSLLGLASTDTQYF.